Below, 29 T cell receptor beta chains from the same sample are listed, as sequenced in a study of cytotoxic CD8 clonotypes in ibrutinib-treated CLL. Clones were sequenced by immunoSEQ multiplex PCR, and TCRdb holds only the in-frame ones, with some missing. The sample contains approximately 190,000 clones, 65% to 80% of which appear only once. Sample: PBMCs, taken after 12 months of ibrutinib treatment. These receptors were collected from a human donor with chronic lymphocytic leukemia.

CDR3 nucleotides: TGTGCCAGTGGGGACAGGCGAATCTATGGCTACACCTTC. Translated: CASGDRRIYGYTF. The V gene is TRBV19, the J gene TRBJ1-2, with 8 positions matching TRBD1. J gave up 4 bases and V 8 bases, and 6 bases lay outside the gene matches. The CDR3 spans 13 residues. The germline CDR1 and CDR2 sequences are LNHDA and SQIVND (reference sequence).

This clone was seen a single time. V is TRBV6-1 and J is TRBJ2-1; TRBD2 aligns across 8 bases. The CDR3 spans 11 residues. The germline V gene encodes CDR1 MNHNS and CDR2 SASEGT. After removal of 8 bases from V and 11 bases from J, the junction contained 5 bases not matched to a gene. The CDR3 DNA is TGTGCCAGCCGGCGGGGGGCAAAGCAGTTCTTC. Translated, it gives CASRRGAKQFF.

V usage is TRBV6-5 and J usage is TRBJ1-5; D remains ambiguous. Germline loops: CDR1 MNHEY, CDR2 SVGAGI. The V end lost 4 bases, the J end lost 0 bases, and 10 bases lay between the germline ends. The CDR3 contains 15 residues. For the CDR3, the DNA is TGTGCCAGCAGTTTCCGGAGTGATAGCAATCAGCCCCAGCATTTT. Protein: CASSFRSDSNQPQHF.

DNA of the CDR3: TGTGCCAGTAGTATAGATCGGCTAGTCAGGGGGCAACAGCCCCAGCATTTT. It translates to CASSIDRLVRGQQPQHF. This chain uses TRBV19 with TRBJ1-5; 8 nucleotides agree with TRBD1. In germline, CDR1 is LNHDA, CDR2 SQIVND (reference sequence). This CDR3 is built from 17 residues. The trim removed 0 bases at V and 7 bases at J, leaving 11 bases unmatched.

The rearrangement uses TRBV15 and TRBJ2-1; a weak D match, TRBD2 (7 bases). Trimming shortened V by 4 bases and J by 7 bases, and 14 bases separated the two germline ends. CDR3 length equals 14 residues. The germline V gene encodes CDR1 LNHNV and CDR2 YYDKDF (reference sequence). CDR3 sequence (DNA): TGTGCCACCAGCATCGGGGGGCAGTGGAATGAGCAGTTCTTC. Its translation: CATSIGGQWNEQFF.

The V gene is TRBV7-2, the J gene TRBJ1-5; D uncertain. The germline V gene encodes CDR1 SGHTA and CDR2 FQGNSA. This CDR3 spans 12 amino acids. With 1 base removed from V and 7 bases from J, the gap between germline ends came to 5 bases. The DNA of the CDR3 is TGTGCCAGCAGCTTAGGGTTGCAGCCCCAGCATTTT. This translates into CASSLGLQPQHF.

This rearrangement joins TRBV9 to TRBJ2-3; 9 nucleotides line up with TRBD1. V lost 5 bases, J lost 3 bases, and 16 bases stayed unmatched. This CDR3 has 18 residues. Germline V gene lookup returns CDR1 SGDLS and CDR2 YYNGEE. Here the CDR3 reads CASSLGDRVKPRTDTQYF. The CDR3 DNA reads TGTGCCAGCAGTCTCGGGGACAGGGTAAAACCTAGAACAGATACGCAGTATTTT.

The chain joins TRBV19 to TRBJ2-5, with 11 bases lining up with TRBD1. CDR1 is LNHDA and CDR2 is SQIVND in the germline V gene (reference sequence). This CDR3 is built from 15 residues. Trimming took 4 bases from V and 5 from J; bases not matched to a gene: 6. The CDR3 sequence is CASSNGQGAWETQYF. CDR3 DNA: TGTGCCAGTAGTAACGGACAGGGGGCCTGGGAGACCCAGTACTTC.

V is TRBV5-6 and J is TRBJ2-5, with D unclear. Per the germline V gene, CDR1 is SGHDT and CDR2 is YYEEEE. V lost 0 bases to trimming and J lost 2 bases, with 8 bases between them. CDR3 length equals 14 residues. CDR3 in amino acids: CASSLGAVQETQYF. The DNA for the CDR3 is TGTGCCAGCAGCTTGGGTGCCGTACAAGAGACCCAGTACTTC.

J is TRBJ1-1 and V is TRBV9, with 8 bases aligning to TRBD1. The CDR3 covers 15 residues. The V gene end was trimmed by 0 bases and the J gene end by 7 bases; junction bases not matched to a gene: 8. Germline values: CDR1 SGDLS, CDR2 YYNGEE. For the CDR3, the DNA is TGTGCCAGCAGCGTAGTCTCGACAGGGGTGATTGAAGCTTTCTTT. The encoded protein is CASSVVSTGVIEAFF.

A remark on this clone: This specimen includes other DNA sequences encoding the same CDR3. The chain uses TRBV29-1 and TRBJ1-5, with D perhaps TRBD1 (5 bases). The germline V and J ends were trimmed by 4 bases and 4 bases, with 8 bases remaining between them. Per the germline V gene, CDR1 is SQVTM and CDR2 is ANQGSEA. This CDR3 is 12 amino acids long. The CDR3 DNA reads as TGCAGCGTTGGGTGGGGGAATCAGCCCCAGCATTTT. It is translated as CSVGWGNQPQHF.

The V gene is TRBV4-2, the J gene TRBJ1-3; D not certain. The germline V gene has CDR1 LGHNA and CDR2 YNFKEQ. The V end was cut by 3 bases, the J end by 0 bases, with 9 bases between. The CDR3 is made up of 15 amino acids. The CDR3 here is CASSQEENSGNTIYF. Written as DNA, the CDR3 is TGTGCCAGCAGCCAGGAAGAAAACTCTGGAAACACCATATATTTT.

This clone was recorded once. The rearrangement joins TRBV28 to TRBJ2-7; 13 bases line up with TRBD2. CDR3 length: 15 amino acids. Germline trimming cut 6 bases from V and 6 bases from J; bases unmatched to any gene: 8. In germline, CDR1 is MDHEN, CDR2 SYDVKM. The CDR3 sequence is CASRSTLAGGGEQYF. The CDR3, as DNA: TGTGCCAGCAGGAGCACACTAGCGGGAGGGGGCGAGCAGTACTTC.

This chain links TRBV19 with TRBJ1-1; tentative D call: TRBD1 (6 bases). Germline V gives CDR1 LNHDA, CDR2 SQIVND (reference sequence). V gave up 7 bases and J gave up 3 bases, with 15 bases separating them. This CDR3 is built from 14 residues. CDR3 coding DNA: TGTGCCAGTATAGCCAGGAGGGGGTACACTGAAGCTTTCTTT. Its protein product is CASIARRGYTEAFF.

V is TRBV18 and J is TRBJ2-1; 7 bases are shared with TRBD2. Germline loops: CDR1 KGHSH, CDR2 LQKENI. J gave up 8 bases and V 5 bases, and 15 bases lay outside the gene matches. The CDR3 is 16 residues long. CDR3 nucleotide sequence: TGTGCCAGCTCAAATGTAGCGGGCTCAGGCAGGGATGAGCAGTTCTTC. Translated, it gives CASSNVAGSGRDEQFF.

This clone is a singleton in its sample. This chain joins TRBV21-1 and TRBJ2-2; the table's D call TRBD2 went unverified against the DNA. TRBV21-1 is a known pseudogene. This CDR3 has 17 amino acids. The CDR3 region has the DNA TGTGCCAGCAGCAAAGCGGGACTAGCGGGATGGACCGGGGAGCTGTTTTTT. It encodes CASSKAGLAGWTGELFF.

Here the CDR3 reads CASSSRVTSGGSTDTQYF. CDR3 in DNA: TGCGCCAGCAGCTCCAGGGTAACTAGCGGGGGAAGCACAGATACGCAGTATTTT. The chain is built from TRBV4-3 and TRBJ2-3; 11 nucleotides agree with TRBD2. CDR3 size: 18 residues. Trimming removed 5 bases from V and 0 bases from J; junction bases left unmatched: 10. Germline V gene lookup returns CDR1 LGHNA and CDR2 YSLEER.

The gene calls are TRBV5-3 and TRBJ1-5, with 9 bases that match TRBD1. TRBV5-3 is given ORF status, its function remaining uncertain. V gave up 1 base and J gave up 6 bases; unmatched junction bases: 14. The CDR3 runs to 18 residues. The CDR3 here is CARSLKNIKTGGRQPQHF. The CDR3, as DNA: TGTGCCAGAAGCTTGAAAAACATAAAGACAGGGGGTCGTCAGCCCCAGCATTTT.

The rearrangement links TRBV6-1 to TRBJ1-5; possibly TRBD1 for D (5 bases). Trimming pared 11 bases from V and 4 bases from J, leaving 12 bases between. The CDR3 is 12 residues long. CDR1 is MNHNS, CDR2 SASEGT, per germline. The CDR3 here is CAGGRANQPQHF. The DNA of the CDR3 is TGTGCCGGGGGGAGAGCTAATCAGCCCCAGCATTTT.

This chain joins TRBV9 and TRBJ2-1; TRBD2 agrees at 7 bases. The CDR3 is made up of 17 amino acids. The germline V gene has CDR1 SGDLS and CDR2 YYNGEE. Trimming at V came to 4 bases and at J to 8 bases, leaving 18 bases not matched to a gene. CDR3: CASSTPGLSSTWDEQFF. The CDR3 DNA sequence: TGTGCCAGCAGCACGCCGGGACTATCCAGCACCTGGGATGAGCAGTTCTTC.

This rearrangement joins TRBV7-9 to TRBJ1-3; 7 nucleotides agree with TRBD1. The CDR3 has 18 residues. V gave up 1 base and J gave up 1 base; unmatched junction bases: 10. Germline V gene lookup returns CDR1 SEHNR and CDR2 FQNEAQ (reference sequence). Written as DNA, the CDR3 is TGTGCCAGCAGCTTAGGAGGGGGCCGTATGGTGTCTGGAAACACCATATATTTT. Encoded protein: CASSLGGGRMVSGNTIYF. Using reference TRBV7-9 and TRBJ1-3 for the parts outside the CDR3, the full variable domain is DTGVSQNPRHKITKRGQNVTFRCDPISEHNRLYWYRQTLGQGPEFLTYFQNEAQLEKSRLLSDRFSAERPKGSFSTLEIQRTEQGDSAMYLCASSLGGGRMVSGNTIYFGEGSWLTVV.

The CDR3: CASSELDREEAPLHF. As DNA, the CDR3 is TGTGCCAGCAGTGAACTGGACAGGGAGGAAGCACCCCTCCACTTT. The chain combines TRBV25-1 with TRBJ1-6; 8 bases are shared with TRBD1. The CDR3 has 15 amino acids. Germline values: CDR1 MGHDK, CDR2 SYGVNS. Trimming removed 2 bases from V and 11 bases from J; junction bases left unmatched: 8.

This clone was counted a single time. The chain joins TRBV9 to TRBJ1-1; 7 bases map to TRBD1. V lost 4 bases and J lost 5; bases outside the gene matches: 17. Germline CDR1 reads SGDLS; CDR2 reads YYNGEE. The CDR3 sequence is 17 residues long. The DNA for the CDR3 is TGTGCCAGCAGCCCCCGGAGGGGGCGGATGGTCAGGACTGAAGCTTTCTTT. Translating gives CASSPRRGRMVRTEAFF.

This clone appeared once. The V gene is TRBV6-6, the J gene TRBJ2-2; D is unclear. This CDR3 contains 13 residues. CDR1 is MNHNY and CDR2 is SVGAGI in the germline V gene (reference sequence). The V end lost 2 bases, the J end lost 4 bases, and 5 bases lay between the germline ends. This chain's CDR3 is CASSYMATGELFF. The CDR3 coding sequence is TGTGCCAGCAGTTACATGGCCACCGGGGAGCTGTTTTTT.

The table lists this clone with a count of one. This rearrangement joins TRBV19 to TRBJ1-2; no clear D gene. Germline V lookup: CDR1 LNHDA, CDR2 SQIVND (reference sequence). Trimming left V 7 bases short and J 4 bases short, with 13 bases between. The CDR3 extends over 13 amino acids. The CDR3 DNA sequence: TGTGCCAGTACTCAGAGCAGAACCTATGGCTACACCTTC. This gives the protein CASTQSRTYGYTF.

This clone showed up just a few times. This sequence joins TRBV6-5 and TRBJ1-5; D might be TRBD1 (6 bases). The CDR3 totals 13 residues. V lost 5 bases and J lost 6, with 11 bases in between. In germline, CDR1 is MNHEY, CDR2 SVGAGI. The DNA for the CDR3 is TGTGCCAGCAGTCAGCGGGACACTCAGCCCCAGCATTTT. The encoded protein is CASSQRDTQPQHF.

The rearrangement links TRBV6-1 to TRBJ1-6; D remains ambiguous. V lost 4 bases to trimming and J lost 10 bases, with 17 bases between them. The CDR3 is 15 residues long. CDR1 and CDR2 from the germline V gene are MNHNS and SASEGT. The CDR3 loop is CASSGFVALGSPLHF. The CDR3 nucleotides read TGTGCCAGCAGTGGCTTCGTAGCCCTTGGGTCACCCCTCCACTTT.

The chain recombines TRBV4-2 with TRBJ1-4; no firm D call. Germline lookup yields CDR1 LGHNA and CDR2 YNFKEQ. The CDR3 loop spans 12 amino acids. V shed 2 bases and J shed 6 bases, with 4 bases lying between them. CDR3 protein: CASSQRYEKLFF. CDR3 DNA: TGTGCCAGCAGCCAACGATATGAAAAACTGTTTTTT.

The V call is TRBV9, the J call TRBJ1-1; 8 nucleotides align to TRBD1. Looked up from germline, CDR1 is SGDLS and CDR2 is YYNGEE. CDR3 length: 14 residues. The trim removed 2 bases at V and 7 bases at J, leaving 7 bases unmatched. The CDR3 nucleotides read TGTGCCAGCAGCGTGTACGACAGGGGTGATGAAGCTTTCTTT. Its protein is CASSVYDRGDEAFF.